The count of the clone carrying this T cell receptor (beta chain) is one. Its target is not known. This CDR3 region has 13 residues. The V gene's germline CDR1 is SGHRS and CDR2 YFSETQ. V shed 5 bases and J 5 bases; nucleotides not matched to a gene: 2. This record belongs to a study of cytotoxic CD8 clonotypes in ibrutinib-treated CLL. TCRdb's copy holds only in-frame clones and misses some; the assay was immunoSEQ multiplex PCR. The repertoire includes over 200,000 clones, 79% of them detected once, and about 10% sits in the top ten. Study-level points and caveats: Samples from sustained-remission and progressing patients were taken at different times.

This sequence joins TRBV5-1 and TRBJ2-7, with 12 bases matching TRBD1. This sample comprised PBMCs, obtained after 12 months of ibrutinib treatment. The receptor was isolated from a human donor with chronic lymphocytic leukemia. The CDR3 bases are TGCGCCAGCAGGGGACAGGGGGCGGACGAGCAGTACTTC. Translation gives CASRGQGADEQYF.